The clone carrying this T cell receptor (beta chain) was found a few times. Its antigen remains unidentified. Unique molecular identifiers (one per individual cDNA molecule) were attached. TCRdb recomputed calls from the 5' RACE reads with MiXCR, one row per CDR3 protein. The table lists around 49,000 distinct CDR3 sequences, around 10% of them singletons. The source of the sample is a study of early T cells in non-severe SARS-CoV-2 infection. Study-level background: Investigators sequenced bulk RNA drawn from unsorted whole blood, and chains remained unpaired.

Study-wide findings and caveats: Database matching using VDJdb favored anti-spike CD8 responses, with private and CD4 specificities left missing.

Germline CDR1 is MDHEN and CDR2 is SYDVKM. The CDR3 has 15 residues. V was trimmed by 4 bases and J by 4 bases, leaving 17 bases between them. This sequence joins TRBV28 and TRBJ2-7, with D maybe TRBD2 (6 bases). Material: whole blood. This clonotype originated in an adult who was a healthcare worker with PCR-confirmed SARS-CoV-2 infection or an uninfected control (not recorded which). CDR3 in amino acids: CASSSGGSRVYEQYF. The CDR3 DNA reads TGTGCCAGCAGTTCTGGGGGGAGCCGTGTTTACGAGCAGTACTTC. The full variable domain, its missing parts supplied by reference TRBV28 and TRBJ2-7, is DVKVTQSSRYLVKRTGEKVFLECVQDMDHENMFWYRQDPGLGLRLIYFSYDVKMKEKGDIPEGYSVSREKKERFSLILESASTNQTSMYLCASSSGGSRVYEQYFGPGTRLTVT.